This T cell receptor (beta chain) was recorded in a study of patients and donors after allogeneic stem cell transplantation. A single record per CDR3 protein comes from TCRdb applying MiXCR to the RT-PCR reads. Of about 230,000 distinct CDR3 sequences in the sample, 13% to 15% were seen once. The CDR3 runs 12 residues. The sequencing sample was made of blood, either unsorted or a sorted T cell fraction (not recorded which). The chain is built from TRBV21-1 and TRBJ2-1. TRBV21-1 is noted as a pseudogene. The clonotype originates from a human donor who was either an allogeneic HSCT recipient or a stem cell or donor lymphocyte infusion donor (not recorded which). It is not recorded whose cells these are; they may come from a transplant donor. The CDR3 DNA is TGTGCCAACCTAGACGGCAACAATGAGCAGTTCTTC. Amino acids: CANLDGNNEQFF.